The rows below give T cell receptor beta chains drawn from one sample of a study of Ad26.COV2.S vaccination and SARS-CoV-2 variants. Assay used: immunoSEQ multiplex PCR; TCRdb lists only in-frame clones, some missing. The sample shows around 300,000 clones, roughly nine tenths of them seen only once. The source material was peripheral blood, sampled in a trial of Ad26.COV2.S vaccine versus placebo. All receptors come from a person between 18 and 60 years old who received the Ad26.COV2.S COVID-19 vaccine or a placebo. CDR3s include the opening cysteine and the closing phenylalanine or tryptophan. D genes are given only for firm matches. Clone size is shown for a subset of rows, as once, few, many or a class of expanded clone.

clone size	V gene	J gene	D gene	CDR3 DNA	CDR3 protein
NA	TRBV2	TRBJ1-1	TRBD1	TGTGCCAGCAGGGCCCTATGGGGACAGGGCACTGAAGCTTTCTTT	CASRALWGQGTEAFF
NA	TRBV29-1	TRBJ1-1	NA	TGCAGCTCCCGAGCGGGCATGAACACTGAAGCTTTCTTT	CSSRAGMNTEAFF
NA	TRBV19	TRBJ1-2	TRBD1	TGTGCCAGTAGTATATCCGGACAGGGTAACTATGGCTACACCTTC	CASSISGQGNYGYTF
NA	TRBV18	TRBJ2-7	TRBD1	TGTGCCAGCTCACCAAGGGGGCAGGGGAGTTACGAGCAGTACTTC	CASSPRGQGSYEQYF
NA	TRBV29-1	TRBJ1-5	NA	TGCAGCGTTTCGGACGGTTCCAATCAGCCCCAGCATTTT	CSVSDGSNQPQHF
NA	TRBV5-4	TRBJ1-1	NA	TGTGCCAGCAGCTCTGAGGCACCGAAAGCTTTCTTT	CASSSEAPKAFF
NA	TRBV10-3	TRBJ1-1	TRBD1	TGTGCCATCAGTGGGGGCGGTGGGACAGGGGGCCAGAACACTGAAGCTTTCTTT	CAISGGGGTGGQNTEAFF
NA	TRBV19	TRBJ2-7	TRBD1	TGTGCCAGTAGTAGGACAGGCGCAACATACGAGCAGTACTTC	CASSRTGATYEQYF
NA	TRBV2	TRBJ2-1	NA	TGTGCCAGCAATAGGAGGGGGACAGAGGGGAATGAGCAGTTCTTC	CASNRRGTEGNEQFF
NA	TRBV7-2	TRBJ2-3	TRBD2	TGTGCCTCAAACGGGGGGGCCATGTTAGATACGCAGTATTTT	CASNGGAMLDTQYF
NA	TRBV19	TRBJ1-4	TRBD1	TGTGCCAGTGTCCCAGGGGGGAGAACTAATGAAAAACTGTTTTTT	CASVPGGRTNEKLFF
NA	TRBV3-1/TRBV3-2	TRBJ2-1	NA	TGTGCCAGCAGCCAGCACAATGCTGGGGGGCAGGGGAGGCGGAATGAGCAGTTCTTC	CASSQHNAGGQGRRNEQFF
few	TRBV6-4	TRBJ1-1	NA	TGTGCCAGCAGCCCCACAGAGAACACTGAAGCTTTCTTT	CASSPTENTEAFF
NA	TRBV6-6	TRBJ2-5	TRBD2	TGTGCCAGCAGTCTCCACCCGCGGGGGGCCGGGGGGGAGACCCAGTACTTC	CASSLHPRGAGGETQYF
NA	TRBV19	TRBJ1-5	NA	TGTGCCAGTAAAAGGGACGGGAAAGTACCTACTGGCAATCAGCCCCAGCATTTT	CASKRDGKVPTGNQPQHF
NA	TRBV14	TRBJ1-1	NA	TGTGCCAGCGAGAAGACTTTCGGAACTGAAGCTTTCTTT	CASEKTFGTEAFF
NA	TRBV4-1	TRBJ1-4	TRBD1	TGCGCCAGCAGCCGCACCGAGGGGGCCTTTGATGAAAAACTGTTTTTT	CASSRTEGAFDEKLFF
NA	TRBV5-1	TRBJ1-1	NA	TGCGCCAGCAGAGCCTCGGGGGGGAACACTGAAGCTTTCTTT	CASRASGGNTEAFF
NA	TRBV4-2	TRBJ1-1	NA	TGTGCCAGCAGCCAAGGGGGGAACACTGAAGCTTTCTTT	CASSQGGNTEAFF
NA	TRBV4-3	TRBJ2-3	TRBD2	TGCGCCAGCAGCCAAGGGCGGTTCGGGGGGATCGCAGATACGCAGTATTTT	CASSQGRFGGIADTQYF
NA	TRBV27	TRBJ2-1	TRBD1	TGTGCCAGCAGTTTGGGACAGGGGGCCTACAATGAGCAGTTCTTC	CASSLGQGAYNEQFF
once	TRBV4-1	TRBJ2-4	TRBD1	TGCGCCAGCAGCCTCAGCGGCTCGGGACAGGCCAACATTCAGTACTTC	CASSLSGSGQANIQYF
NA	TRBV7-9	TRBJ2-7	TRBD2	TGTGCCAGCAGCCGTAGCGGGGGCCTCTCCTACGAGCAGTACTTC	CASSRSGGLSYEQYF
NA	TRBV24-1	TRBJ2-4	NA	TGTGCCACCAGCGGGTTCAAAAACATTCAGTACTTC	CATSGFKNIQYF
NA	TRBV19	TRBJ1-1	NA	TGTGCCAGTACTGGGGCGGAGTCTAACACTGAAGCTTTCTTT	CASTGAESNTEAFF
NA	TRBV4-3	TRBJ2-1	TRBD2	TGCGCCAGCAGCCAAGAGGGTCTAGCGGGACGTCCCTACAATGAGCAGTTCTTC	CASSQEGLAGRPYNEQFF
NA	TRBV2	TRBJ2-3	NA	TGTGCCAGCATCCCCTTTAGTTCGGGAGTAGATACGCAGTATTTT	CASIPFSSGVDTQYF
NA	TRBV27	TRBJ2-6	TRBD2	TGTGCCAGCAGTTTAATCGCTAGCGGGGCTATGGGCGGGGCCAACGTCCTGACTTTC	CASSLIASGAMGGANVLTF
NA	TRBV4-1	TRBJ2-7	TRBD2	TGCGCCAGCAGCCAAGTTCAAGCGGGGGCCTACGAGCAGTACTTC	CASSQVQAGAYEQYF
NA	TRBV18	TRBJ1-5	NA	TGTGCCAGCTCACCACGGGGTTCGGGACAGCCCCAGCATTTT	CASSPRGSGQPQHF
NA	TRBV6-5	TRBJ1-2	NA	TGTGCCATCGGCCGGCCAGGCCGTAACTATGGCTACACCTTC	CAIGRPGRNYGYTF
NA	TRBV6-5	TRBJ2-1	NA	TGTGCCAGCAGGCGGGACTTGACCTCCTACAATGAGCAGTTCTTC	CASRRDLTSYNEQFF
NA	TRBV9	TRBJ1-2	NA	TGTGCCAGCAGCGTAGATTCAGGGTGGACTAACTATGGCTACACCTTC	CASSVDSGWTNYGYTF
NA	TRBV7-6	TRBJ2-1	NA	TGTGCCAGCAGCATCGGGACTCTGGGTGAGCAGTTCTTC	CASSIGTLGEQFF
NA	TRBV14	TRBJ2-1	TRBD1	TGTGCCAGCAGCTGGGACAGGGGTCCCTACAATGAGCAGTTCTTC	CASSWDRGPYNEQFF
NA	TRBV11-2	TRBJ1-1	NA	TGTGCCAGCAGCTTAGCGACAGGTATGAACACTGAAGCTTTCTTT	CASSLATGMNTEAFF
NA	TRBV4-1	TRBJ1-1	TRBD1	TGCGCCAGCAGCCGCGACGGGACAGGGCTAGCGAGCACTGAAGCTTTCTTT	CASSRDGTGLASTEAFF